The rows below give T cell receptor beta chains drawn from one sample of a study of blood T cell repertoires in COVID-19. The method was immunoSEQ multiplex PCR; TCRdb's version includes in-frame clones alone and lacks a portion of them. The sample carries under 200,000 clones, roughly 84% recorded once. Sequenced material: peripheral blood. All receptors come from an elderly woman with acute or convalescent COVID-19. Both conserved end residues are part of each CDR3. The D gene is left open where the match is weak.

NA	TRBV6-5	TRBJ2-7	TGTGCCAGCAGACCCAGGGCGGCCTACTACGAGCAGTACTTC	CASRPRAAYYEQYF
NA	TRBV11-2	TRBJ2-3	TGTGCCAGCAGCTTAGGACAGTTCACAGATACGCAGTATTTT	CASSLGQFTDTQYF
NA	TRBV15	TRBJ1-5	TGTGCCACCAGCAACCGCGGGACTCAGCCCCAGCATTTT	CATSNRGTQPQHF
TRBD1	TRBV19	TRBJ2-7	TGTGCCAGTAGGGGACAGGGGCAGATCTACGAGCAGTACTTC	CASRGQGQIYEQYF
TRBD2	TRBV4-3	TRBJ2-2	TGCGCCAGCAAGTTAATAGCGGGAGATTTGGGGGAGCTGTTTTTT	CASKLIAGDLGELFF
TRBD2	TRBV7-2	TRBJ2-1	TGTGCCAGCAGGGAGACTAGCGGAGATGAGCAGTTCTTC	CASRETSGDEQFF
NA	TRBV19	TRBJ1-5	TGTGCCAGTAGCCCCCGCGGGTCTAGCAATCAGCCCCAGCATTTT	CASSPRGSSNQPQHF
NA	TRBV5-1	TRBJ2-7	TGCGCCAGCAGCTTGGCCTCGTACTCGGGCGAGCAGTACTTC	CASSLASYSGEQYF
TRBD1	TRBV7-2	TRBJ2-7	TGTGCCAGCAGCTACAGGGGTGACGAGCAGTACTTC	CASSYRGDEQYF
TRBD1	TRBV29-1	TRBJ1-2	TGCAGCGCACAGACAGGGGGCTATGGCTACACCTTC	CSAQTGGYGYTF
NA	TRBV30	TRBJ1-4	TGTGCCTGGAGTGTATCTACTAATGAAAAACTGTTTTTT	CAWSVSTNEKLFF
TRBD1	TRBV3-1/TRBV3-2	TRBJ1-2	TGTGCCAGCAGCCGCCTGAGGGACAGGGGGGTTGGCTACACCTTC	CASSRLRDRGVGYTF
NA	TRBV12-3/TRBV12-4	TRBJ1-1	TGTGCCAGCAGTTTAAGAGGTGAAGCTTTCTTT	CASSLRGEAFF
NA	TRBV4-3	TRBJ2-1	TGCGCCAGCAGCCAAGGCGGCAGTCGGTTATACAATGAGCAGTTCTTC	CASSQGGSRLYNEQFF